The 21 T cell receptor beta chains below were found in one sample sequenced in a study of T cell changes during pregnancy in multiple sclerosis. Only in-frame clones appear in the TCRdb table, and some are missing; sequencing was by immunoSEQ multiplex PCR. In the table there are over 80,000 clones, 75% to 95% of which are singletons. Source: peripheral blood, taken in the second trimester of pregnancy. The origin of the receptors is a female donor in good health, enrolled as a control in a pregnancy study.

The rearrangement links TRBV11-2 to TRBJ1-1; D unclear. Germline V gene lookup returns CDR1 SGHAT and CDR2 FQNNGV. This CDR3 has 13 amino acids. V lost 5 bases to trimming and J lost 2 bases, with 9 bases between them. CDR3 nucleotide sequence: TGTGCCAGCAGCCTAATACGAAACACTGAAGCTTTCTTT. Its translation is CASSLIRNTEAFF.

This chain links TRBV7-2 with TRBJ1-1; TRBD1 agrees at 8 bases. Germline V gene data show CDR1 as SGHTA and CDR2 as FQGNSA. This CDR3 contains 15 residues. After removal of 4 bases from V and 6 bases from J, the junction contained 10 bases not matched to a gene. Here the CDR3 DNA reads TGTGCCAGCAGCTCCCGGACAGGGAACTCCCCTGAAGCTTTCTTT. Protein: CASSSRTGNSPEAFF.

J is TRBJ1-6 and V is TRBV6-1, with D possibly matching TRBD1 (5 bases). In germline, CDR1 is MNHNS, CDR2 SASEGT. CDR3 size: 19 residues. Deletions cut 1 base from V and 2 bases from J, with 18 bases between. The CDR3 region is CASSEGGDQGGPYNSPLHF. The DNA of the CDR3 is TGTGCCAGCAGTGAAGGGGGGGATCAGGGAGGCCCCTATAATTCACCCCTCCACTTT.

The chain links TRBV19 to TRBJ2-7; TRBD2 aligns across 13 bases. Germline V gene lookup returns CDR1 LNHDA and CDR2 SQIVND (reference sequence). V lost 3 bases to trimming and J lost 4 bases; unmatched junction nucleotides: 3. The CDR3 contains 15 residues. CDR3 nucleotides: TGTGCCAGTAGTATGGGACTAGCGGGACCATACGAGCAGTACTTC. Translating it yields CASSMGLAGPYEQYF.

The chain has TRBV5-1 and TRBJ2-5; 7 nucleotides line up with TRBD1. Germline V gene lookup returns CDR1 SGHRS and CDR2 YFSETQ. Germline trimming cut 6 bases from V and 1 base from J; bases unmatched to any gene: 9. This CDR3 spans 15 amino acids. DNA of the CDR3: TGCGCCAGCACCCTTAATCGACAGGGCCAAGAGACCCAGTACTTC. It yields the protein CASTLNRQGQETQYF.

CDR3 sequence: CASSDEGERGYTF. In nucleotides, the CDR3 is TGCGCCAGCAGTGATGAGGGGGAGCGTGGCTACACCTTC. The V and J genes are TRBV10-2 and TRBJ1-2; maybe TRBD1 (6 bases). The CDR3 totals 13 residues. Per germline, CDR1 WSHSY and CDR2 SAAADI. V was shortened by 3 bases and J by 7 bases, with 12 bases between the two germline ends.

This chain's CDR3 is CASSYSQGAETQYF. The CDR3 DNA reads TGTGCCAGCAGTTACTCTCAGGGCGCGGAGACCCAGTACTTC. The chain is built from TRBV6-5 and TRBJ2-5; possible D gene TRBD1, 5 bases. V was clipped by 0 bases and J by 5 bases, with 10 bases between them. The germline CDR1 and CDR2 sequences are MNHEY and SVGAGI. The CDR3 is 14 residues long.

The rearrangement joins TRBV7-2 to TRBJ2-7; 7 bases align to TRBD1. Germline values: CDR1 SGHTA, CDR2 FQGNSA. This CDR3 comprises 15 residues. V shed 6 bases and J 4 bases; nucleotides not matched to a gene: 12. CDR3 protein: CASRPDRSTFYEQYF. Written as DNA, the CDR3 is TGTGCCAGCAGACCGGACAGGTCCACCTTTTACGAGCAGTACTTC. Combining the CDR3 with reference TRBV7-2 and TRBJ2-7 gives the whole variable domain GAGVSQSPSNKVTEKGKDVELRCDPISGHTALYWYRQSLGQGLEFLIYFQGNSAPDKSGLPSDRFSAERTGGSVSTLTIQRTQQEDSAVYLCASRPDRSTFYEQYFGPGTRLTVT.

The CDR3: CASSLVNQGGGAFF. In nucleotides, the CDR3 is TGTGCCAGCAGCTTAGTCAACCAGGGAGGTGGGGCTTTCTTT. The chain uses TRBV7-2 and TRBJ1-1; TRBD1 might be the D (5 bases). There are 14 residues in the CDR3. CDR1 is SGHTA and CDR2 is FQGNSA in the germline V gene. V lost 1 base, J lost 11 bases, and 17 bases lay in between.

In this sample, this clone turned up a few times. At the DNA level, this CDR3 is encoded by other sequences in the same sample as well. V usage is TRBV5-1 and J usage is TRBJ1-1; 8 nucleotides line up with TRBD1. The V segment lost 1 base and the J segment 1 base; nucleotides outside the gene matches: 3. This CDR3 region has 15 residues. Per the germline V gene, CDR1 is SGHRS and CDR2 is YFSETQ. Written as DNA, the CDR3 is TGCGCCAGCAGCTTGACCGGGACAGGGAACACTGAAGCTTTCTTT. This codes for CASSLTGTGNTEAFF.

J is TRBJ1-5 and V is TRBV19; 9 bases match TRBD1. J was trimmed by 3 bases and V by 6 bases; bases with no gene match: 9. CDR3 length: 16 amino acids. Germline CDR1 LNHDA, CDR2 SQIVND (reference sequence). The CDR3 here is CASSRTGTGNNQPQHF. The CDR3 bases are TGTGCCAGTAGCCGAACCGGGACAGGGAACAATCAGCCCCAGCATTTT.

CDR3 coding DNA: TGTGCCAGCAGCGTTACAGGGGACTATGGCTACACCTTC. It is translated as CASSVTGDYGYTF. V is TRBV2 and J is TRBJ1-2, with 7 nucleotides matching TRBD1. V was clipped by 6 bases and J by 3 bases; unmatched bases: 4. The CDR3 runs to 13 residues. Germline V gene lookup returns CDR1 SNHLY and CDR2 FYNNEI.

Only one count was recorded for this clone. V and J are TRBV4-3 and TRBJ2-1, with D unresolved. Germline CDR1 and CDR2: LGHNA and YSLEER. The length of the CDR3 is 16 residues. Trimming stripped 0 bases from V and 3 bases from J, with 12 bases between. CDR3: CASSQDIERFYNEQFF. CDR3 nucleotide sequence: TGCGCCAGCAGCCAAGACATCGAGCGTTTCTACAATGAGCAGTTCTTC.

The chain uses TRBV4-1 and TRBJ1-2; TRBD1 agrees at 8 bases. Germline assignment: CDR1 MGHRA and CDR2 YSYEKL. The CDR3 has 17 amino acids. V was clipped by 0 bases and J by 4 bases; unmatched bases: 10. CDR3 region: CASSQEGAGGFFYGYTF. Written as DNA, the CDR3 is TGCGCCAGCAGCCAAGAAGGGGCAGGGGGCTTCTTCTATGGCTACACCTTC.

The chain carries TRBV7-2 and TRBJ2-7; 10 bases are shared with TRBD2. This CDR3 comprises 17 residues. With V trimmed by 5 bases and J by 5 bases, 15 bases remained unmatched. The germline CDR1 and CDR2 sequences are SGHTA and FQGNSA. The CDR3 DNA follows: TGTGCCAGCAGCCCGGGACTAGCGAACCATTGGGGAAACGAGCAGTACTTC. Protein product: CASSPGLANHWGNEQYF.

This chain joins TRBV6-6 and TRBJ1-1; 7 nucleotides agree with TRBD1. Germline-derived CDR1 and CDR2 are MNHNY and SVGAGI (reference sequence). This CDR3 spans 14 amino acids. V trimming: 6 bases; J trimming: 4 bases; junction bases outside the gene matches: 8. This CDR3 reads CASRPQGSGTEAFF. DNA for the CDR3: TGTGCCAGCAGACCACAGGGGAGCGGCACTGAAGCTTTCTTT.

The genes are TRBV4-1 and TRBJ1-3; D remains ambiguous. The V end was cut by 4 bases, the J end by 4 bases, with 14 bases between. Germline V gives CDR1 MGHRA, CDR2 YSYEKL. The CDR3 consists of 15 residues. CDR3 DNA: TGCGCCAGCAGCCCAACTTCCTCTTGGGGAAACACCATATATTTT. Its protein is CASSPTSSWGNTIYF.

The chain employs TRBV7-2 and TRBJ2-5, with D perhaps TRBD2 (6 bases). The germline gives CDR1 SGHTA, CDR2 FQGNSA. Trimming took 5 bases from V and 2 from J, leaving 15 bases between them. The CDR3 runs to 15 residues. The CDR3 reads CASSLQRAQQETQYF. The CDR3 DNA reads TGTGCCAGCAGCCTGCAGCGGGCCCAACAAGAGACCCAGTACTTC.

This chain links TRBV29-1 with TRBJ2-1, with 12 bases identical to TRBD2. The trim removed 5 bases at V and 7 bases at J, leaving 18 bases unmatched. This CDR3 spans 18 amino acids. CDR1 and CDR2 (germline): SQVTM, ANQGSEA. CDR3 sequence reads: CSVHRLAGAPGRGNEQFF. CDR3 DNA sequence: TGCAGCGTTCATCGACTAGCGGGAGCCCCGGGTAGGGGTAATGAGCAGTTCTTC.

The V call is TRBV4-3, the J call TRBJ2-7; 7 bases are a match to TRBD2. CDR1 and CDR2 from the germline V gene are LGHNA and YSLEER. There are 14 residues in the CDR3. The V gene end was trimmed by 1 base and the J gene end by 0 bases; junction bases not matched to a gene: 0. In DNA form, the CDR3 reads TGCGCCAGCAGCCAAGCGGGAGGCTCCTACGAGCAGTACTTC. The encoded protein is CASSQAGGSYEQYF.

The chain links TRBV5-4 to TRBJ2-1; tentatively, D is TRBD2 (6 bases). V shed 5 bases and J shed 4 bases, with 16 bases lying between them. This CDR3 has 15 residues. Germline CDR1 and CDR2: SGHNT and YYREEE (reference sequence). CDR3 protein: CASSVRGTLYNEQFF. The CDR3 bases are TGTGCCAGCAGTGTACGCGGGACGCTTTACAATGAGCAGTTCTTC.